This is a list of T cell receptor beta chains from one sample in a study of CD8+CD57+ T cells in acquired aplastic anemia. Each CDR3 protein is one row after TCRdb ran MiXCR on the reads. The sample carries fewer than 200,000 distinct CDR3 sequences, about half recorded once. The sample consisted of sorted CD4+, CD8+, or CD8+CD57+ T cells (not recorded which) from PBMCs. All receptors derive from a human donor with aplastic anemia. The CDR3 runs from the conserved cysteine through the conserved F or W. A D gene is named only where the DNA matches it firmly. Part of the rows lack a size; the others show once, few, many or a class for expanded clones.

TRBV24-1,TRBJ2-2,NA,NA,TGTGCCACCAGTGATTTTGGGGGTGCAGCCGGGGAGCTGTTTTTT,CATSDFGGAAGELFF
TRBV10-3,TRBJ2-5,NA,NA,TGTGCCATCAGGTCTTTCCTCGGGGAGACCCAGTACTTC,CAIRSFLGETQYF
TRBV19,TRBJ2-5,many,NA,TGTGCCAGTAGTATGGGGCTTATGGAGACCCAGTACTTC,CASSMGLMETQYF
TRBV27,TRBJ2-2,few,NA,TGTGCCAGCCGACGCGGTTGGCACACGAACACCGGGGAGCTGTTTTTT,CASRRGWHTNTGELFF
TRBV10-3,TRBJ1-2,NA,TRBD1,TGTGCCATCAGCCGACAGGGTTATGGCTACACCTTC,CAISRQGYGYTF
TRBV20-1,TRBJ2-7,once,NA,TGCAGTGCTAGAGATTCGCCGGACGAGCAGTACTTC,CSARDSPDEQYF
TRBV6-5,TRBJ1-1,many,NA,TGTGCCAGCAGTTACAGTCCGTTGAACACTGAAGCTTTCTTT,CASSYSPLNTEAFF
TRBV2,TRBJ2-1,NA,NA,TGTGCCAGCAGTGAAGGGTTATGGAATGAGCAGTTCTTC,CASSEGLWNEQFF
TRBV10-3,TRBJ2-1,NA,NA,TGTGCCATCAGGAGAGACGCCGTCCGCAATGAGCAGTTCTTC,CAIRRDAVRNEQFF
TRBV2,TRBJ1-2,many,TRBD1,TGTGCCAGCAGTCAAGGGACAGGGGGCTTGGGCTACACCTTC,CASSQGTGGLGYTF
TRBV7-9,TRBJ1-1,NA,NA,TGTGCCAGCACCCCACAGGACGGCACTGAAGCTTTCTTT,CASTPQDGTEAFF
TRBV3-1,TRBJ2-1,few,TRBD2,TGTGCCAGCAGCCAACTAGCGGGCTCCTACAATGAGCAGTTCTTC,CASSQLAGSYNEQFF
TRBV28,TRBJ1-2,NA,NA,TGTGCCAGCAGCAGCGGGACGGCCAGGGGCTACACCTTC,CASSSGTARGYTF
TRBV4-3,TRBJ2-5,many,NA,TGCGCCAGCAGCCAAGAAATGGGACCGAAGACCCAGTACTTC,CASSQEMGPKTQYF
TRBV18,TRBJ2-7,few,TRBD2,TGTGCCAGCTCACCAAATTATCGAGCTAGCGGGAGCCACGAGCAGTACTTC,CASSPNYRASGSHEQYF
TRBV25-1,TRBJ1-5,NA,TRBD1,TGTGCCAGCAGTGAATCCGGCAGGGGGGGCAGTCAGCCCCAGCATTTT,CASSESGRGGSQPQHF
TRBV29-1,TRBJ1-1,NA,NA,TGCAGCGTTGCTTACGGACACCCTGAAGCTTTCTTT,CSVAYGHPEAFF
TRBV5-4,TRBJ1-2,many,NA,TGTGCCAGCAGCGGGGGACCCTTCGACGATGGCTACACCTTC,CASSGGPFDDGYTF
TRBV6-4,TRBJ2-5,NA,TRBD2,TGTGCCAGCAGTTACGGGAGAGCCGGGGGGGAGACCCAGTACTTC,CASSYGRAGGETQYF
TRBV5-1,TRBJ2-1,NA,NA,TGCGCCAGCAGCGTATCCCCAGGGTTCTCCTACAATGAGCAGTTCTTC,CASSVSPGFSYNEQFF
TRBV12-3/TRBV12-4,TRBJ2-3,many,NA,TGTGCCAGCAGTTTAGTAAGTTTGGGGGCAGATACGCAGTATTTT,CASSLVSLGADTQYF
TRBV6-4,TRBJ2-2,many,NA,TGTGCCAGCAGTGACACTGACAGGCGGGGGGAGCTGTTTTTT,CASSDTDRRGELFF